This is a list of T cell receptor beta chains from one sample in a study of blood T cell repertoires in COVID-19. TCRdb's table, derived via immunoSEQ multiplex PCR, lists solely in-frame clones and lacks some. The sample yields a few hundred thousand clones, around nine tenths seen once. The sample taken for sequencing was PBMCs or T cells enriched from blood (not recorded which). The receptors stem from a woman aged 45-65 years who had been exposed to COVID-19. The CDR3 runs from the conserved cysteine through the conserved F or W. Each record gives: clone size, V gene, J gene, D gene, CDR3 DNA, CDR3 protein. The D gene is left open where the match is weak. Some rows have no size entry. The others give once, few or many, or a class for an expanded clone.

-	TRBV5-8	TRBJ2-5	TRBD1	TGTGCCAGCAGCTTGGTGTTACAGGGGGCCCAAGAGACCCAGTACTTC	CASSLVLQGAQETQYF
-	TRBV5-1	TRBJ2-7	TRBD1	TGCGCCAGCAGCTGGGACAGGGGCTCCTACGAGCAGTACTTC	CASSWDRGSYEQYF
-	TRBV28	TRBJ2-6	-	TGTGCCAGCAGTTTGTCTAGGCTTGGGGCCAACGTCCTGACTTTC	CASSLSRLGANVLTF
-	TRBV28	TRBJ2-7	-	TGTGCCAGCAAACAGGGAATTTTCTACTACGAGCAGTACTTC	CASKQGIFYYEQYF
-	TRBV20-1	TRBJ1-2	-	TGCAGTGCTAGTTTGTCCGGGGGTCACACCTTC	CSASLSGGHTF
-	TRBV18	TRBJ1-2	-	TGTGCCAGCTCGCCCGACAGAAACTATGGCTACACCTTC	CASSPDRNYGYTF
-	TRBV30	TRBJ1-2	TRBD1	TGTGCCTGGAGGTCAGGGGGCGACGGCTACACCTTC	CAWRSGGDGYTF
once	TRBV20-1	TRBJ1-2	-	TGCAGTGCTAGTGGGGCCAAAGCCTATGGCTACACCTTC	CSASGAKAYGYTF
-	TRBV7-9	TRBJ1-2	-	TGTGCCAGCAGCTTCGGGTCGGGACATGGAATTGGGGGCTACACCTTC	CASSFGSGHGIGGYTF
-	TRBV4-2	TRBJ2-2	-	TGTGCCAGCAGCCACCTCAACAGGGAGCTGTTTTTT	CASSHLNRELFF
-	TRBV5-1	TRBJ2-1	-	TGCGCCAGCAGCTTTGGGTCAGGGAGGCCGAATGAGCAGTTCTTC	CASSFGSGRPNEQFF
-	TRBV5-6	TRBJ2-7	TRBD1	TGTGCCAGCAGCCATTGGACAGGGAGCGAGCAGTACTTC	CASSHWTGSEQYF
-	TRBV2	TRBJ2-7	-	TGTGCCAGCAGCAGACAGGGAGGTCCCTACGAGCAGTACTTC	CASSRQGGPYEQYF
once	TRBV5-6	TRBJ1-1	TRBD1	TGTGCCAGCAGCTTGTTTCTCGGGGGACAGAATTCGCCTGAAGCTTTCTTT	CASSLFLGGQNSPEAFF
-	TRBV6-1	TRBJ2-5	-	TGTGCCAGCAGTGAAGCGCGCAACCAAGAGACCCAGTACTTC	CASSEARNQETQYF
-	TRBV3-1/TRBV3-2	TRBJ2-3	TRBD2	TGTGCCAGCAGCCAAGACGCAGCGGGGGCTGCAGATACGCAGTATTTT	CASSQDAAGAADTQYF
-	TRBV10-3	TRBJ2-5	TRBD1	TGTGCCATCAGTACCCGGGACAGGGCGGATGAGACCCAGTACTTC	CAISTRDRADETQYF
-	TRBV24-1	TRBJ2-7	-	TGTGCCACCAGTGATTTGGGCTGGCTCTGCTACGAGCAGTACTTC	CATSDLGWLCYEQYF
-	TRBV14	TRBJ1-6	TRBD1	TGTGCCAGCAGCCACGGGGACAGGGGGTATAATTCACCCCTCCACTTT	CASSHGDRGYNSPLHF
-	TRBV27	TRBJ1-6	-	TGTGCCAGCAGTTTAGCGGGGGCGGTAGCCCCGGGTTCACCCCTCCACTTT	CASSLAGAVAPGSPLHF
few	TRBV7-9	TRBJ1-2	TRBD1	TGTGCCAGCAGTCAACAGGGGGCGGGTGGCTACACCTTC	CASSQQGAGGYTF
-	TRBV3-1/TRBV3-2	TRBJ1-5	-	TGTGCCAGCAGCCAAAAAGGCTCAGGGAATCAGCCCCAGCATTTT	CASSQKGSGNQPQHF
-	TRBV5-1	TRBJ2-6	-	TGCGCCAGCAGCCTGGGCAGGGGTTCTGGGGCCAACGTCCTGACTTTC	CASSLGRGSGANVLTF
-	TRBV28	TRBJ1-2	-	TGTGCCAGCAGTCTTCCGGCCGGGACATCAGGACATGGCTACACCTTC	CASSLPAGTSGHGYTF
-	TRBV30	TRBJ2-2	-	TGTGCCTGGAGCCCGCGGGACAGATACACCGGGGAGCTGTTTTTT	CAWSPRDRYTGELFF
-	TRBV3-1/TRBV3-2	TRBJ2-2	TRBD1	TGTGCCAGCAACTCACGCTCAGGGGGCTTCCGGGGCACCGGGGAGCTGTTTTTT	CASNSRSGGFRGTGELFF
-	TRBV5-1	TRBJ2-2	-	TGCGCCAGCAGCTTTGACGGGACACTAAACACCGGGGAGCTGTTTTTT	CASSFDGTLNTGELFF
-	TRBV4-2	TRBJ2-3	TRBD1	TGTGCCAGCAGCCAAGAGGGACAGGGGGCTTCAGATACGCAGTATTTT	CASSQEGQGASDTQYF
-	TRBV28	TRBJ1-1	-	TGTGCCAGCACTACAGCAGGGGTTTCGAGTGAAGCTTTCTTT	CASTTAGVSSEAFF
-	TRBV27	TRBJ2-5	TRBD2	TGTGCCAGCAGTTTTTGGGGAGGGGAAGAGACCCAGTACTTC	CASSFWGGEETQYF
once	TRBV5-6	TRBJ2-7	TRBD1	TGTGCCAGCAGCTTGTGGACAGGGGAAGACTACGAGCAGTACTTC	CASSLWTGEDYEQYF
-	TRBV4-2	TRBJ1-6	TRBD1	TGTGCCAGCAGCCAAGAGGTTATGACAGGGACGGTGACACCCCTCCACTTT	CASSQEVMTGTVTPLHF
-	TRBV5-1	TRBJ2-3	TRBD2	TGCGCCAGCAGCTTGGAGGGCGGGGGGCGGAAGACAGATACGCAGTATTTT	CASSLEGGGRKTDTQYF
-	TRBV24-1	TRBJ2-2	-	TGTGCCACCAGTGATACTGGCGGGGCCTCTGCTGGGGAGCTGTTTTTT	CATSDTGGASAGELFF
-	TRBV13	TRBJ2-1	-	TGTGCCAGCACCAACCAGGGGGAGCAGTTCTTC	CASTNQGEQFF
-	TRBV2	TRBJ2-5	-	TGTGCCAGCAGTGCGCGGGCCCAAGAGACCCAGTACTTC	CASSARAQETQYF
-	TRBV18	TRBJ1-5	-	TGTGCCAGCTCACCCACAGATAGCAATCAGCCCCAGCATTTT	CASSPTDSNQPQHF
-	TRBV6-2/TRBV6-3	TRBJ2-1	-	TGTGCCAGCAGTTACGGGGGCCAATCCTACAATGAGCAGTTCTTC	CASSYGGQSYNEQFF
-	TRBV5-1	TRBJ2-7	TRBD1	TGCGCCAGCAGCTTGCTAGGACAGGGGGCTTCGAGCGAGCAGTACTTC	CASSLLGQGASSEQYF
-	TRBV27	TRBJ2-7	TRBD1	TGTGCCAGCAGTTTTAGTTCGGGACAGGGTCCTTACGAGCAGTACTTC	CASSFSSGQGPYEQYF
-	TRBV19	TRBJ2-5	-	TGTGCCAGTAGTAGACCGGGACTCCAAGAGACCCAGTACTTC	CASSRPGLQETQYF
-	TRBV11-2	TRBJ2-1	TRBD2	TGTGCCAGCACCCGGGGGGCTAGCGGGGGCGTTAGCCATGAGCAGTTCTTC	CASTRGASGGVSHEQFF
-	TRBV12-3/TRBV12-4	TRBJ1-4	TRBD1	TGTGCCAGCAGCACCGGGACAGAGGAAAAACTGTTTTTT	CASSTGTEEKLFF